This TCR beta chain was sequenced for a study of CD8 T cells in ankylosing spondylitis. TCRdb processed the 5' RACE reads anew with MiXCR; each CDR3 protein has one entry. The sample contains about 39,000 distinct CDR3 sequences, 3% to 3.5% of which appear only once. Notes on the study in general: Enrichment of disease-linked clones was reportedly significant in matched ankylosing spondylitis synovial fluid.

V was shortened by 8 bases and J by 0 bases, with 11 bases between the two germline ends. CDR3 length: 14 amino acids. The V gene's germline CDR1 is SGDLS and CDR2 YYNGEE. This clonotype was detected many times. Its target is not known. This rearrangement joins TRBV9 to TRBJ2-2; no clear D gene. Material: blood, either unsorted or a sorted T cell fraction (not recorded which). The sequence came from a male donor with ankylosing spondylitis or in good health (not recorded which). CDR3 in amino acids: CASAGFSNTGELFF. Written as DNA, the CDR3 is TGTGCCAGTGCCGGTTTTTCGAACACCGGGGAGCTGTTTTTT.